This T cell receptor (beta chain) was retrieved from a study of cytomegalovirus exposure and HLA in healthy donors. The CDR3 runs to 12 residues. V was trimmed by 2 bases and J by 5 bases, leaving 6 bases between them. Germline assignment: CDR1 MNHEY and CDR2 SVGAGI. 13 Jbeta primers and 60 Vbeta primers were used for the PCR. Produced via immunoSEQ multiplex PCR; TCRdb's table is partial and in-frame only. The data contain about 160,000 clones, about 80% of them seen just once; the ten biggest clones take up more than 2%. In this sample, this clone turned up a few times. Its antigen is not identified. Findings of the study overall: Most sequenced TCRs were rare (though some public TCRs occurred in many donors). CMV serostatus was the only immune exposure information that was available. A previous analysis found most TCR beta V segments productive roughly 87% or roughly 30% of the time. In vitro confirmation showed a few CMV-associated chains to be CMV antigen specific.

The rearrangement uses TRBV6-5 and TRBJ1-1, with D possibly matching TRBD1 (5 bases). The clonotype originates from a man over 45 in good health and CMV-seropositive. Specimen: PBMCs. CDR3 residues: CASSYAGTEAFF. The CDR3 nucleotides are TGTGCCAGCAGTTACGCAGGGACTGAAGCTTTCTTT.